This entry lists 5 T cell receptor beta chains sequenced from one sample in a study of metastatic and nonmetastatic thyroid tumors. There were no patients who had received any treatment before thyroid surgery. TCRdb re-called the PCR reads via MiXCR. The sample has tens of thousands of clones; around 13% are singletons. The source material was blood. The receptor source for this set is a female donor with papillary thyroid cancer or a benign thyroid nodule (not recorded which). Some clones in this sample may be carry-over from other donors' samples.

This clone is deemed medium-sized. J is TRBJ2-2 and V is TRBV6-1, with D uncertain. The CDR3 totals 11 residues. Germline V lookup: CDR1 MNHNS, CDR2 SASEGT. Trimming shortened V by 4 bases and J by 9 bases, and 6 bases separated the two germline ends. CDR3 DNA: TGTGCCAGCAGTGCCGCCTGGGAGCTGTTTTTT. It encodes CASSAAWELFF.

At least ten counts were recorded for this clone. The CDR3 here is CASSHRDRARNEQFF. The DNA for the CDR3 is TGTGCCAGCAGCCACCGGGACAGGGCCCGCAATGAGCAGTTCTTC. The chain employs TRBV7-6 and TRBJ2-1, with 9 bases that match TRBD1. The CDR3 runs 15 residues. Germline V CDR1 and CDR2: SGHVS, FNYEAQ. Unmatched junction bases numbered 8, after V lost 5 bases and J lost 6 bases.

In its sample, this clone ranks as medium-sized. The V call is TRBV12-3 or TRBV12-4, the J call TRBJ2-3; 7 nucleotides agree with TRBD1. The trim removed 4 bases at V and 2 bases at J, leaving 9 bases unmatched. The CDR3 covers 16 residues. The CDR3 sequence is CASSYNPGTVTDTQYF. Here the CDR3 DNA reads TGTGCCAGCAGTTACAACCCCGGGACAGTCACAGATACGCAGTATTTT.

This clone was counted only a few times. The junction departs from germline at one end; a sequencing error may be responsible. The V call is TRBV5-1, the J call TRBJ1-1, with TRBD1 as a possible D gene (6 bases). Germline V lookup: CDR1 SGHRS, CDR2 YFSETQ. This CDR3 comprises 17 residues. In DNA form, the CDR3 reads TGCGCCACCAGCCAGAAAAGTCGGGGGGCGGGGGGCACTGAAGCTTTCTTT. Translating it yields CATSQKSRGAGGTEAFF.

The V and J genes are TRBV12-3 or TRBV12-4 and TRBJ2-1; no clear D gene. V shed 3 bases and J shed 7 bases, with 4 bases lying between them. The CDR3 runs 11 residues. This CDR3 is CASSFYNEQFF. The DNA for the CDR3 is TGTGCCAGCAGTTTCTATAATGAGCAGTTCTTC.